This TCR beta chain is from a study of beta chain features in type 1 diabetes (dated by TCRdb to the late 2010s). Concerning the study at large: Patients and healthy donors did not differ in mean age, gender distribution, total cell number or subset yield. Across all samples, some 100,000,000 sorted cells were examined, and cell number per subset correlated strongly with RNA yield. Regulatory and stem cell-like memory subsets were obtained from only 8 patients and about 8 healthy donors, while naive and central memory subsets were obtained from all 30 or so donors. The study compared the TCRB repertoires of sorted circulating CD4+ T cell subsets in recently diagnosed type 1 diabetes patients with those in matched healthy donors.

The High Capacity cDNA Reverse Transcription Kit was used to reverse transcribe all of the isolated RNA, meaning that expressed TCRB transcripts were what got sequenced. Deep immunoSEQ sequencing was applied to naive, central memory and regulatory T cell samples, giving an average of approximately 3.8 million total reads per sample. Sorted cells were lysed in RLT buffer, and RNA was extracted using DNase-treated RNeasy Micro or Mini kits according to cell number. Each cell subset was processed separately to prevent cross-contamination, with patient and healthy donor samples processed together. Using the immunoSEQ multiplex PCR, TCRB sequences were amplified from cDNA into 87-bp fragments spanning the CDR3 region. The amplicons were sequenced using the Illumina HiSeq platform. As for how the authors treated the data: Synthetic template baselines were used to correct PCR bias computationally, reads within Hamming distance 2 were collapsed, and singletons that could not be merged were discarded. Reads were aligned against IMGT so that V, D and J genes, CDR3 length and insertions or deletions at six rearrangement sites could be assigned. Within each subset, clonotype counts were normalized to sorted cell number, and only after that were true diversity and Gini coefficients computed with the tcR R package. The overlap coefficient, calculated on TCRB nucleotide sequences, was used to quantify repertoire sharing. As a proxy for the pre-selection repertoire, out-of-frame TCRB sequences from naive cells were analyzed. TCRdb's version of the immuneACCESS table is confined to in-frame rearrangements and falls short of the full clone set. An unresolved V gene accounts for under half of the shortfall where checked; the remainder is of unknown origin. V, J and clone size were drawn from that table, and D and trimming were deduced from the DNA. The sample contains roughly 250,000 clones, around 9.6% of them found a single time. Approximately 0.035% of the sample goes to the ten largest clones.

The paper's findings and limits, for the study overall: Because cDNA was sequenced instead of genomic DNA, activated cells with high expression could be over-represented, although the groups did not differ in activation or CD3 levels. Because small numbers of individuals were included in the HLA sub-analyses, any influence of HLA type on TCRB rearrangement was left unresolved. Type 1 diabetes patients showed a moderate but significant shortening of TCRB CDR3 length in all four CD4+ subsets. Patients with type 1 diabetes made fewer insertions and deleted more nucleotides at VDJ recombination sites, implying thymic rearrangement abnormalities. PCR might favor shorter templates, but patient and control samples were amplified and corrected together, so any skew would affect both groups equally. Naive, central memory and regulatory TCRB repertoires appeared more similar among patients than among healthy donors.

CDR1 SGHRS and CDR2 YFSETQ are derived from the germline V gene. A distance of 24 bases separates the germline ends of V and J, which lose 6 bases and 4 bases respectively. There are 17 amino acids in the CDR3, from cysteine to phenylalanine inclusive. The only DNA kept is the CDR3, 51 bases in frame from the first base. This clone has just a few counts. The antigen this receptor binds is unknown. Base quality data are lacking; no much larger clone is found one base away. From each donor, a single peripheral blood sample of approximately 120 mL on average was drawn into heparinised tubes. Naive, central memory, regulatory and stem cell-like memory CD4+ T cells were sorted on a BD FACSAria II using a panel including CD45RO, CCR7, CD25, CD127, CD95 and CD27. All sorted populations exceeded 95% purity. PBMCs were isolated immediately by Lymphoprep density gradient centrifugation and stained directly without culture. So that batch effects would be minimized, each experiment stained and sorted samples in pairs, pairing one healthy donor with one patient.

Sequenced: naive CD4+ T cells from blood. The cell subset or site label on this specimen signifies: true naive CD4+ T cells. The sequence links TRBV5-1 to TRBJ2-3; no confident D gene assignment can be made. The TCR originated in a woman aged 18-29 years in good health. The DNA is TGCGCCAGCACCCCCCCGACGACCGGGTCTTTCGCAGATACGCAGTATTTT. Translation gives CASTPPTTGSFADTQYF.